The text below deals with one T cell receptor beta chain. Use of 60 Vbeta and 13 Jbeta primers characterized the PCR. The protocol was immunoSEQ multiplex PCR, while the TCRdb copy is restricted to in-frame clones and leaves out a portion. The sample shows almost 200,000 clones, around 78% of them seen only once. These data belong to a study of cytomegalovirus exposure and HLA in healthy donors. The germline V and J ends were trimmed by 5 bases and 3 bases, with 9 bases remaining between them. The CDR3 totals 13 residues. Germline lookup yields CDR1 SGHVS and CDR2 FNYEAQ. V usage is TRBV7-6 and J usage is TRBJ2-3; D gene unclear. This clonotype was obtained from a young man in good health and CMV-seronegative. The source material was PBMCs. CDR3 residues: CASSQLETDTQYF. The CDR3 DNA is TGTGCCAGCAGCCAGCTAGAAACAGATACGCAGTATTTT.